This T cell receptor (beta chain) comes out of a study of T cell changes during pregnancy in multiple sclerosis. The junction had 13 bases not matched to a gene; V was cut back by 11 bases and J by 5 bases. The length of the CDR3 is 14 residues. CDR1 MNHEY and CDR2 SVGAGI come from the germline V gene. TCRdb's table, derived via immunoSEQ multiplex PCR, lists solely in-frame clones and lacks some. Of fewer than 20,000 clones listed, almost 96% are singletons. V gene TRBV6-5 combines with J gene TRBJ1-2; 8 bases are a match to TRBD1. The source material was peripheral blood, sampled in the third trimester of pregnancy. The TCR originated in a female donor with multiple sclerosis, enrolled in a pregnancy study. DNA of the CDR3: TGTGCCTCCTCTTCAGGGGGCGCTGGGTATGGCTACACCTTC. Translating it yields CASSSGGAGYGYTF.